This T cell receptor (beta chain) was recorded in a study of OX40 agonist ivuxolimab in advanced cancers. Study in general: With a range of roughly 20 to 80, age averaged about 59 years, and 75% to 90% were male.

Study conclusions and caveats: No determination was made of the antigen specificity of the expanded peripheral T cells. Relative to CD4+, CD8+ T cells held more expanded clones on average.

This clone was seen once. Its specificity is not known. Autoimmune disease history or systemic immunosuppression barred patients. Trimming stripped 3 bases from V and 3 bases from J, with 12 bases between. The CDR3 contains 14 residues. CDR1 is LNHDA and CDR2 is SQIVND in the germline V gene (reference sequence). Clones were read by immunoSEQ multiplex PCR, and TCRdb kept only the in-frame ones, dropping some. In the table there are roughly 46,000 clones, about 91% of which are singletons. V is TRBV19 and J is TRBJ2-7; possibly TRBD2 for D (5 bases). The sample was CD4+ or CD8+ T cells sorted from blood, taken in a trial of the OX40 agonist ivuxolimab. This receptor was identified in an adult with an advanced solid tumor such as melanoma, head and neck, liver or kidney cancer. The CDR3 spells CASSIRSAGYEQYF. Here the CDR3 DNA reads TGTGCCAGTAGTATTCGGTCGGCGGGCTACGAGCAGTACTTC.